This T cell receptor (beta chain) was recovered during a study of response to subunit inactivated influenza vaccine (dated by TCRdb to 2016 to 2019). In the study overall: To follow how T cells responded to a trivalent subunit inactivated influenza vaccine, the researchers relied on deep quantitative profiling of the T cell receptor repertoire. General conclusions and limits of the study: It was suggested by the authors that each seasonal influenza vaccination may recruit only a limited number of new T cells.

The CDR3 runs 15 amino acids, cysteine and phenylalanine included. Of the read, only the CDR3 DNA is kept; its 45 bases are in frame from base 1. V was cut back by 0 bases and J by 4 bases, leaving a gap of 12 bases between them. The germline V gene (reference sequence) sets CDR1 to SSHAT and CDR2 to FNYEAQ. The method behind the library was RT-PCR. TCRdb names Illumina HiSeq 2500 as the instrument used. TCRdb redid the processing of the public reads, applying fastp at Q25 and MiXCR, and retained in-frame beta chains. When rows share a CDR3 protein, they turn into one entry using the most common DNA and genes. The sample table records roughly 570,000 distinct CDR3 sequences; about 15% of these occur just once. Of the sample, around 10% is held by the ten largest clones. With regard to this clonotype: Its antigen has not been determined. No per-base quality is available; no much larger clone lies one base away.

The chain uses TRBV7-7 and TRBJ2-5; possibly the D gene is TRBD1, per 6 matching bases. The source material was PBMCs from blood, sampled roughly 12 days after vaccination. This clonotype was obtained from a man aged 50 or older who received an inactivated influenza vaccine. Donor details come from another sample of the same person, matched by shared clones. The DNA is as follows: TGTGCCAGCAGCTTAGCAGTGACAGGAACAGAGACCCAGTACTTC. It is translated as CASSLAVTGTETQYF.